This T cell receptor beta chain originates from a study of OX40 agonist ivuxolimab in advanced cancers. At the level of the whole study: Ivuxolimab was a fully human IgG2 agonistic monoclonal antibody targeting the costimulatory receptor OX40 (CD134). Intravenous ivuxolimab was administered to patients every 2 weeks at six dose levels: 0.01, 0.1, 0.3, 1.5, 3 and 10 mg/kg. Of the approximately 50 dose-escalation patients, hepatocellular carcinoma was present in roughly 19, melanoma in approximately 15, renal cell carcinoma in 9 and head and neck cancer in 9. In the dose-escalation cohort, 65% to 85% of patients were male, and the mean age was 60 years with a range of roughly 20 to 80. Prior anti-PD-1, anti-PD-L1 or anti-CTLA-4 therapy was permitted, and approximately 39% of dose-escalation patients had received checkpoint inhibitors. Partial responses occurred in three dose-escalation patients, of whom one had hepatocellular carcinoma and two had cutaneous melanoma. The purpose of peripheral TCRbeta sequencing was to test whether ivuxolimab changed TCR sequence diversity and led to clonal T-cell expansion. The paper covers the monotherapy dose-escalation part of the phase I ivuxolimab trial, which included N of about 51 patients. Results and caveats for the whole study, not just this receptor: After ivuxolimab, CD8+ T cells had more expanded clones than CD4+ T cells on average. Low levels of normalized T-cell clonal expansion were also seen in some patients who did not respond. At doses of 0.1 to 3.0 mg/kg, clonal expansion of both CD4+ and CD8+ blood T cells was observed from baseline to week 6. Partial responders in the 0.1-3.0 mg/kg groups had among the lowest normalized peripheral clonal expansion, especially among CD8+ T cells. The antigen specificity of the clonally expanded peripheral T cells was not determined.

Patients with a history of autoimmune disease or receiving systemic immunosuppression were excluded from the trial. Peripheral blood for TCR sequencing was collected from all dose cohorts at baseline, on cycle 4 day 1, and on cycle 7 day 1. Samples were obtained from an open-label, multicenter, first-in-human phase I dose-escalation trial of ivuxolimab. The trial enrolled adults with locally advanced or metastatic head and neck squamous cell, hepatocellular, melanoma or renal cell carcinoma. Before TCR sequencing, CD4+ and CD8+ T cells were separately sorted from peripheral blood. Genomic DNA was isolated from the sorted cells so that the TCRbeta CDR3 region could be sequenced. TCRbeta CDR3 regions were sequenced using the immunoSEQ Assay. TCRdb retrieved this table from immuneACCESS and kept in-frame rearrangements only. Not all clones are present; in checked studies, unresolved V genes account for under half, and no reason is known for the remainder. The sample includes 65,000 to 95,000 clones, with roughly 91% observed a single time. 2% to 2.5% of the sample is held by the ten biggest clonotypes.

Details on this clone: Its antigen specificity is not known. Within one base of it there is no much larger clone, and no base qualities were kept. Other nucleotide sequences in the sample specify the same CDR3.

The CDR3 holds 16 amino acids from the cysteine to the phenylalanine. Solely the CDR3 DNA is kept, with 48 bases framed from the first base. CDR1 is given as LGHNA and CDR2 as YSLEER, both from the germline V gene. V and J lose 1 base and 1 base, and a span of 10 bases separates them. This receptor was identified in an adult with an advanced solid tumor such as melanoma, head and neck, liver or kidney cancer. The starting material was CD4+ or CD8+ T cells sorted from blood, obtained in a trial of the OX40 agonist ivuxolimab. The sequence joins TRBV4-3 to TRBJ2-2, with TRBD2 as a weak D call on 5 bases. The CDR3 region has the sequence CASSQGVGVNTGELFF. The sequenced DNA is TGCGCCAGCAGCCAAGGAGTGGGAGTGAACACCGGGGAGCTGTTTTTT.